This TCR beta chain was identified in a study of chemoradiotherapy in HPV16-positive cancers. Study-wide results and caveats: For HPV16-positive patients, expanding HPV-responsive T cells associated with longer recurrence-free survival.

Sequenced by immunoSEQ multiplex PCR; TCRdb stores in-frame clones only, minus some. In the table there are more than 800 clones, around 86% of which are singletons. Trimming removed 10 bases at V and 4 bases at J, with 16 bases between. CDR1 and CDR2 (germline): LNHDA, SQIVND (reference sequence). The CDR3 is 13 amino acids. Comment on this clone: What it binds is not known.

The V gene is TRBV19, the J gene TRBJ1-2; D not certain. The material sequenced was tumor tissue, taken from a patient who underwent chemoradiotherapy. This sequence originates from a human donor with HPV-associated anogenital cancer. The chain's CDR3 is CATHPSGVYGYTF. The DNA of the CDR3 is TGTGCCACCCATCCTTCGGGCGTCTATGGCTACACCTTC.